This TCR beta chain was identified in a study of cytomegalovirus exposure and HLA in healthy donors. In the study overall: From HLA-typed donors, an early data release held 70 million to 95 million unique TCRs. Broader study findings: Per published reports, the classifier diagnosed cytomegalovirus status with high specificity and sensitivity.

Primers for the PCR totalled 60 Vbeta and 13 Jbeta. Generated by immunoSEQ multiplex PCR, the TCRdb table keeps only in-frame clones and is missing some. Counted here are approximately 210,000 clones, approximately 79% occurring once; the ten biggest clones make up 1.5% to 2%. Germline trimming cut 0 bases from V and 12 bases from J; bases unmatched to any gene: 6. Germline CDR1 reads SGHVS; CDR2 reads FNYEAQ. CDR3 size: 15 residues. This clone has just a few counts. Antigen unknown. This chain connects TRBV7-6 to TRBJ2-2; 11 positions match TRBD2. This sequence was found in a male donor in good health and CMV-seronegative. The source material was PBMCs. The CDR3 spells CASSLARLAGSKLFF. Written as DNA, the CDR3 is TGTGCCAGCAGCTTAGCCCGACTAGCGGGAAGTAAGCTGTTTTTT.